What follows are 27 T cell receptor beta chains derived from one specimen sequenced in a study of shared clonotypes between healthy human individuals (dated by TCRdb to the early 2020s). CD8 naive samples were CD45RO-negative cells positively selected for CCR7, giving a CD45RA+CCR7+ population that excluded TemRA cells. Library method: the immunoSEQ multiplex PCR assay. The source is immuneACCESS, and TCRdb retained only in-frame sequences with V and J called. Part of the clones is not carried over; for the studies checked, unresolved V genes explain less than half of this, and the remainder is unexplained. The sample contains approximately 840,000 clones, roughly 96% of them found a single time. The ten largest clones add up to around 0.21% of the sample. Sequenced input: naive CD8+ T cells sorted from blood. What this sample's cell subset or site label stands for: CD45RA+CCR7+. All receptors derive from a man under 40 in good health.

The chain has TRBV7-6 and TRBJ1-2; D may be TRBD1 (6 bases). V lost 1 base and J lost 0, with 12 bases in between. Germline-derived CDR1 and CDR2 are SGHVS and FNYEAQ. There are 16 residues in the CDR3. CDR3 sequence reads: CASSLGRTEANYGYTF. The CDR3 nucleotides are TGTGCCAGCAGCTTAGGTCGGACAGAGGCTAACTATGGCTACACCTTC.

This chain joins TRBV7-9 and TRBJ2-1; possibly TRBD2 for D (5 bases). The CDR3 sequence is 16 residues long. Looked up from germline, CDR1 is SEHNR and CDR2 is FQNEAQ (reference sequence). V was trimmed by 3 bases and J by 4 bases, leaving 16 bases between them. The CDR3 region has the DNA TGTGCCAGCAGCTTGATCGGTGGGAGTGAGTACAATGAGCAGTTCTTC. It translates to CASSLIGGSEYNEQFF. Using reference TRBV7-9 and TRBJ2-1 for the parts outside the CDR3, the full variable domain is DTGVSQNPRHKITKRGQNVTFRCDPISEHNRLYWYRQTLGQGPEFLTYFQNEAQLEKSRLLSDRFSAERPKGSFSTLEIQRTEQGDSAMYLCASSLIGGSEYNEQFFGPGTRLTVL.

The V and J genes are TRBV9 and TRBJ2-7; 8 bases map to TRBD2. Germline-derived CDR1 and CDR2 are SGDLS and YYNGEE. The V and J ends lost 0 bases and 4 bases, in that order; junction bases with no gene match: 3. This CDR3 comprises 14 residues. CDR3 sequence: CASSVEAGEYEQYF. In DNA form, the CDR3 reads TGTGCCAGCAGCGTAGAAGCGGGAGAGTACGAGCAGTACTTC.

The V gene is TRBV25-1, the J gene TRBJ2-1, with 7 bases aligning to TRBD2. The germline V gene encodes CDR1 MGHDK and CDR2 SYGVNS. Trimming cost V 4 bases and J 0 bases; bases outside gene matches: 6. This CDR3 region has 16 residues. CDR3 DNA sequence: TGTGCCAGCAGTGGACCCGGCGGGAGCTCCTACAATGAGCAGTTCTTC. It yields the protein CASSGPGGSSYNEQFF.

Concerning this clone: This specimen includes other DNA sequences encoding the same CDR3. This sequence joins TRBV27 and TRBJ2-7; possible D gene TRBD2, 5 bases. The V and J ends lost 3 bases and 3 bases respectively, with 9 bases between them. This CDR3 has 13 residues. Germline V gene lookup returns CDR1 MNHEY and CDR2 SMNVEV (reference sequence). CDR3 residues: CASSFGESYEQYF. The DNA for the CDR3 is TGTGCCAGCAGTTTCGGGGAAAGCTACGAGCAGTACTTC.

The V gene is TRBV10-2, the J gene TRBJ2-2; 8 bases match TRBD2. This CDR3 is 16 amino acids long. Trimming cost V 4 bases and J 5 bases; bases outside gene matches: 9. The germline gives CDR1 WSHSY, CDR2 SAAADI. In DNA, the CDR3 is TGCGCCAGCAGTGCAACGGGAGGGCCTGGGACCGGGGAGCTGTTTTTT. This encodes CASSATGGPGTGELFF.

The rearrangement links TRBV7-2 to TRBJ2-7; D might be TRBD1 (5 bases). Germline loops: CDR1 SGHTA, CDR2 FQGNSA. This CDR3 comprises 13 residues. Deletions cut 1 base from V and 4 bases from J, with 8 bases between. CDR3 protein: CASSLGPGYEQYF. In DNA, the CDR3 is TGTGCCAGCAGCTTAGGGCCAGGGTACGAGCAGTACTTC. Full variable domain (remainder filled in from reference TRBV7-2 and TRBJ2-7): GAGVSQSPSNKVTEKGKDVELRCDPISGHTALYWYRQSLGQGLEFLIYFQGNSAPDKSGLPSDRFSAERTGGSVSTLTIQRTQQEDSAVYLCASSLGPGYEQYFGPGTRLTVT.

The chain carries TRBV5-6 and TRBJ2-7; maybe TRBD1 (6 bases). Germline CDR1 and CDR2: SGHDT and YYEEEE. The CDR3 length is 14 residues. V lost 3 bases and J lost 0, with 10 bases in between. CDR3 in DNA: TGTGCCAGCAGCTGGGACACTAGCTCCTACGAGCAGTACTTC. Protein product: CASSWDTSSYEQYF.

The chain uses TRBV18 and TRBJ2-3; possibly TRBD1 or TRBD2 for D (5 bases each). From germline, CDR1 is KGHSH and CDR2 LQKENI. The CDR3 is made up of 16 amino acids. The ends were cut back, 2 bases at V and 6 bases at J, with 18 bases in the middle. The CDR3 DNA sequence: TGTGCCAGCTCACCAGGGGGTGGACGCCTCAGGGATACGCAGTATTTT. Translating it yields CASSPGGGRLRDTQYF.

The rearrangement links TRBV15 to TRBJ2-6; 10 bases are shared with TRBD1. Per the germline V gene, CDR1 is LNHNV and CDR2 is YYDKDF (reference sequence). Germline trimming cut 2 bases from V and 3 bases from J; bases unmatched to any gene: 13. The length of the CDR3 is 20 residues. The CDR3 nucleotides are TGTGCCACCAGCAGACCTGATGGGACAGGGGACTTTAGTGGGGCCAACGTCCTGACTTTC. Translation: CATSRPDGTGDFSGANVLTF.

The V gene is TRBV30, the J gene TRBJ2-7, with 8 positions matching TRBD2. V shed 5 bases, J shed 4 bases, and the junction held 4 bases outside the gene matches. The germline gives CDR1 GTSNPN, CDR2 SVGIG (reference sequence). The CDR3 has 12 amino acids. The CDR3 loop reads CAWGSGDYEQYF. The CDR3 coding sequence is TGTGCCTGGGGTAGCGGGGATTACGAGCAGTACTTC. The variable domain in full, with the rest retrieved from reference TRBV30 and TRBJ2-7, is SQTIHQWPATLVQPVGSPLSLECTVEGTSNPNLYWYRQAAGRGLQLLFYSVGIGQISSEVPQNLSASRPQDRQFILSSKKLLLSDSGFYLCAWGSGDYEQYFGPGTRLTVT.

The V call is TRBV18, the J call TRBJ1-2; TRBD1 is a possible D gene (5 bases). V gave up 6 bases and J gave up 2 bases, with 19 bases separating them. The CDR3 is 16 residues long. Germline V gene sequence: CDR1 KGHSH, CDR2 LQKENI. CDR3 sequence reads: CASSLVDDSMNYGYTF. The CDR3 DNA is TGTGCCAGCTCTCTGGTCGACGACAGTATGAACTATGGCTACACCTTC.

V is TRBV11-2 and J is TRBJ2-1, with D perhaps matching TRBD1 (5 bases). V lost 1 base to trimming and J lost 10 bases, with 11 bases between them. The CDR3 contains 13 residues. CDR1 is SGHAT, CDR2 FQNNGV, per germline. In nucleotides, the CDR3 is TGTGCCAGCAGCTTAGTGGGGCCAGAGGAGCAGTTCTTC. Translating gives CASSLVGPEEQFF.

The chain couples TRBV7-9 to TRBJ2-1; D may be TRBD2 (8 bases). The CDR3 runs to 16 residues. Germline V gene data show CDR1 as SEHNR and CDR2 as FQNEAQ (reference sequence). Trimming stripped 4 bases from V and 4 bases from J, with 17 bases between. Written as DNA, the CDR3 is TGTGCCAGCAGCTCACATATAGCGGGACAGTACAATGAGCAGTTCTTC. Protein: CASSSHIAGQYNEQFF.

The chain carries TRBV29-1 and TRBJ2-7, with TRBD1 matching 7 bases. This CDR3 spans 13 amino acids. Germline-derived CDR1 and CDR2 are SQVTM and ANQGSEA. V dropped 6 bases and J dropped 0; count of bases not matched to a gene: 5. CDR3 region: CSVIQGSSYEQYF. In DNA, the CDR3 is TGCAGCGTGATACAGGGGAGCTCCTACGAGCAGTACTTC.

The chain uses TRBV4-3 and TRBJ2-7; 7 bases fit TRBD2. CDR1 and CDR2 from the germline V gene are LGHNA and YSLEER. The CDR3 runs 15 residues. V trimming: 0 bases; J trimming: 6 bases; junction bases outside the gene matches: 8. The CDR3 spells CASSQDLASGLEQYF. CDR3 nucleotides: TGCGCCAGCAGCCAAGATCTAGCTAGCGGCCTCGAGCAGTACTTC.

The gene calls are TRBV4-1 and TRBJ2-1; D remains ambiguous. Germline CDR1 and CDR2: MGHRA and YSYEKL. The length of the CDR3 is 15 residues. Deletions cut 1 base from V and 0 bases from J, with 7 bases between. CDR3 nucleotides: TGCGCCAGCAGCCAAGTAGGCCCCTCCTACAATGAGCAGTTCTTC. Protein: CASSQVGPSYNEQFF.

The CDR3 region has the DNA TGTGCCAGCAGGGGCGGGGTCCTGAACAATGAGCAGTTCTTC. This sequence encodes CASRGGVLNNEQFF. This chain uses TRBV27 with TRBJ2-1; D is perhaps TRBD2 (6 bases). The length of the CDR3 is 14 residues. The germline V gene encodes CDR1 MNHEY and CDR2 SMNVEV (reference sequence). V shed 6 bases and J shed 5 bases, with 14 bases lying between them.

The rearrangement uses TRBV28 and TRBJ1-5; D ambiguous. The germline gives CDR1 MDHEN, CDR2 SYDVKM. The CDR3 loop spans 15 amino acids. Trimming left V 3 bases short and J 3 bases short, with 12 bases between. The CDR3: CASSFRAGLNQPQHF. CDR3 nucleotide sequence: TGTGCCAGCAGTTTCCGGGCAGGCCTCAATCAGCCCCAGCATTTT.

J is TRBJ2-7 and V is TRBV28; D might be TRBD2 (6 bases). The CDR3 has 13 residues. Germline-derived CDR1 and CDR2 are MDHEN and SYDVKM. V dropped 4 bases and J dropped 1 base, with 8 bases sitting between them. CDR3 protein: CASSWRGSYEQYF. The CDR3 DNA reads TGTGCCAGCAGTTGGCGGGGATCCTACGAGCAGTACTTC.

The rearrangement joins TRBV11-2 to TRBJ2-1; the D gene is possibly TRBD2 (6 bases). CDR3 length: 15 amino acids. Germline V CDR1 and CDR2: SGHAT, FQNNGV. The V end was cut by 5 bases, the J end by 2 bases, with 13 bases between. CDR3 loop: CASSPGVAAYNEQFF. The DNA of the CDR3 is TGTGCCAGCAGCCCCGGGGTAGCGGCCTACAATGAGCAGTTCTTC.

The J gene is TRBJ1-1, the V gene TRBV5-1; D may be TRBD1 (5 bases). Per germline, CDR1 SGHRS and CDR2 YFSETQ. CDR3 length: 12 residues. With 4 bases removed from V and 6 bases from J, the gap between germline ends came to 10 bases. The CDR3 DNA reads as TGCGCCAGCAGCATGGGGCCTGCTGAAGCTTTCTTT. Translating gives CASSMGPAEAFF.

The chain is built from TRBV10-2 and TRBJ1-1; weak D call: TRBD1 (5 bases). CDR1 is WSHSY and CDR2 is SAAADI in the germline V gene. This CDR3 contains 16 residues. Between the trimmed V and J ends, which lost 0 bases and 1 base, there was a span of 12 bases. CDR3 in DNA: TGCGCCAGCAGTGAGTCGGCATTTGGACAGAACACTGAAGCTTTCTTT. This sequence encodes CASSESAFGQNTEAFF.

The V call is TRBV19, the J call TRBJ2-7; TRBD1 might be the D (5 bases). The germline V gene encodes CDR1 LNHDA and CDR2 SQIVND (reference sequence). The CDR3 is made up of 16 amino acids. V gave up 5 bases and J gave up 0 bases, with 17 bases separating them. In DNA form, the CDR3 reads TGTGCCAGTAGTCCCCCCCGGATCCAGGGCTCCTACGAGCAGTACTTC. Translated, it gives CASSPPRIQGSYEQYF. Supplemented by reference TRBV19 and TRBJ2-7, the full variable domain reads DGGITQSPKYLFRKEGQNVTLSCEQNLNHDAMYWYRQDPGQGLRLIYYSQIVNDFQKGDIAEGYSVSREKKESFPLTVTSAQKNPTAFYLCASSPPRIQGSYEQYFGPGTRLTVT.

This chain links TRBV7-8 with TRBJ2-3; no firm D call. V lost 7 bases to trimming and J lost 3 bases, with 14 bases between them. Germline V gives CDR1 SGHVS, CDR2 FQNEAQ. CDR3 length equals 14 residues. In nucleotides, the CDR3 is TGTGCCAGCACTGGCGGAGTTTCGACAGATACGCAGTATTTT. This encodes CASTGGVSTDTQYF.

The chain employs TRBV14 and TRBJ2-7; D possibly matches TRBD1 or TRBD2 (6 bases each). Per the germline V gene, CDR1 is SGHDN and CDR2 is FVKESK. This CDR3 contains 19 residues. Trimming took 1 base from V and 0 from J, leaving 22 bases between them. The DNA of the CDR3 is TGTGCCAGCAGCCAAGTTTCCCCAGAGGCGCGGGACAACTCCTACGAGCAGTACTTC. As protein: CASSQVSPEARDNSYEQYF.

The V and J genes are TRBV4-1 and TRBJ2-1; 10 bases map to TRBD2. The germline V gene has CDR1 MGHRA and CDR2 YSYEKL. The CDR3 runs 17 residues. V shed 0 bases, J shed 2 bases, and the junction held 4 bases outside the gene matches. The CDR3 nucleotides are TGCGCCAGCAGCCAAGATCAGCTAGCGGGGGCCTACAATGAGCAGTTCTTC. Translating gives CASSQDQLAGAYNEQFF.